These 21 T cell receptor beta chains were all obtained from the same sample, sequenced in a study of blood T cell repertoires in COVID-19. Assay used: immunoSEQ multiplex PCR; TCRdb lists only in-frame clones, some missing. The repertoire holds almost 400,000 clones, with 88% as singletons. The sample consisted of PBMCs or T cells enriched from blood (not recorded which). The source of these receptors is a woman in her twenties or thirties with acute COVID-19.

This chain connects TRBV2 to TRBJ2-1, with a possible D match to TRBD2 (5 bases). V was clipped by 5 bases and J by 8 bases, with 19 bases between them. This CDR3 region has 15 residues. Germline V CDR1 and CDR2: SNHLY, FYNNEI. The CDR3 DNA reads TGTGCCAGCAGTTCCAACGGGCTGGGGAGCGATGAGCAGTTCTTC. Residues: CASSSNGLGSDEQFF.

The V gene is TRBV3-1 (or the pseudogene TRBV3-2), the J gene TRBJ2-3; 10 bases match TRBD2. The germline V gene has CDR1 LGHDT and CDR2 YNNKEL (reference sequence). CDR3 length equals 17 residues. V gave up 4 bases and J gave up 6 bases; unmatched junction bases: 13. CDR3 loop: CASSPPGAGGLIDTQYF. For the CDR3, the DNA is TGTGCCAGCAGCCCGCCGGGAGCGGGGGGGCTAATTGATACGCAGTATTTT.

The chain is built from TRBV3-1 (or the pseudogene TRBV3-2) and TRBJ1-2, with D hard to call. The germline V gene encodes CDR1 LGHDT and CDR2 YNNKEL (reference sequence). The germline V and J ends were trimmed by 4 bases and 7 bases, with 13 bases remaining between them. CDR3 length: 13 residues. The CDR3 sequence is CASSLGFGFGYTF. CDR3 bases: TGTGCCAGCAGCCTGGGTTTCGGGTTTGGCTACACCTTC.

The chain is built from TRBV6-2 or TRBV6-3 and TRBJ1-6, with D possibly being TRBD1 (6 bases). The CDR3 contains 15 residues. The germline V and J ends were trimmed by 6 bases and 10 bases, with 19 bases remaining between them. The germline V gene encodes CDR1 MNHEY and CDR2 SVGEGT. CDR3 nucleotides: TGTGCCAGCAGCCCACGGGGGGCAGGCGGGTCACCCCTCCACTTT. Translated, it gives CASSPRGAGGSPLHF.

The chain uses TRBV2 and TRBJ2-7, with 7 bases matching TRBD2. Germline lookup yields CDR1 SNHLY and CDR2 FYNNEI. J gave up 3 bases and V 4 bases, and 12 bases lay outside the gene matches. The CDR3 has 16 amino acids. The CDR3 here is CASSVARGGPYYEQYF. The CDR3 DNA is TGTGCCAGCAGTGTGGCTCGCGGGGGACCATACTACGAGCAGTACTTC.

The genes are TRBV5-1 and TRBJ1-2; D might be TRBD1 (6 bases). Germline V CDR1 and CDR2: SGHRS, YFSETQ. This CDR3 is built from 12 residues. Trimming cost V 4 bases and J 4 bases, with 8 bases left between them. For the CDR3, the DNA is TGCGCCAGCAGCCCACAGGGCTATGGCTACACCTTC. It is translated as CASSPQGYGYTF. Together with reference TRBV5-1 and TRBJ1-2, the CDR3 gives the full variable domain: KAGVTQTPRYLIKTRGQQVTLSCSPISGHRSVSWYQQTPGQGLQFLFEYFSETQRNKGNFPGRFSGRQFSNSRSEMNVSTLELGDSALYLCASSPQGYGYTFGSGTRLTVV.

The chain combines TRBV10-3 with TRBJ1-2; D gene uncertain. This CDR3 comprises 15 residues. Trimming removed 3 bases at V and 3 bases at J, with 14 bases between. CDR1 is ENHRY and CDR2 is SYGVKD in the germline V gene. The DNA for the CDR3 is TGTGCCATCAGTGATGAGGGTGTGCGAGACTATGGCTACACCTTC. It is translated as CAISDEGVRDYGYTF.

Regarding this clone: Germline and junction disagree at one end, which may indicate a read error. The DNA for the CDR3 is TGTGCCAGCAGTTTGCGCGGGGCCAGACCGAGTGGAGACACCATATATTTT. It translates to CASSLRGARPSGDTIYF. V and J are TRBV28 and TRBJ1-3; possible D gene TRBD1, 5 bases. The CDR3 consists of 17 residues. Germline values: CDR1 MDHEN, CDR2 SYDVKM.

This clone has just one count. The chain is built from TRBV29-1 and TRBJ1-1; D call uncertain. CDR1 is SQVTM, CDR2 ANQGSEA, per germline. There are 13 residues in the CDR3. V gave up 6 bases and J gave up 4 bases, with 15 bases separating them. CDR3 DNA: TGCAGCGTCTCACGAGGGTCGGGCACTGAAGCTTTCTTT. Protein product: CSVSRGSGTEAFF.

The CDR3 reads CASTGAGSQHF. The DNA for the CDR3 is TGTGCCAGCACGGGCGCGGGCTCCCAGCATTTT. The chain uses TRBV2 and TRBJ1-5, with D uncertain. V lost 7 bases and J lost 11, with 12 bases in between. The CDR3 is 11 residues long. The germline V gene has CDR1 SNHLY and CDR2 FYNNEI.

This chain uses TRBV5-1 with TRBJ1-2, with TRBD1 matching over 8 bases. Germline CDR1 is SGHRS and CDR2 is YFSETQ. There are 14 residues in the CDR3. J lost 8 bases, V lost 0 bases, and 6 bases had no gene match. CDR3 nucleotide sequence: TGCGCCAGCAGCTTGGGGGGACAGGTGACGGGCTACACCTTC. Protein sequence: CASSLGGQVTGYTF.

The chain combines TRBV15 with TRBJ2-7, with 7 bases aligning to TRBD1. Germline CDR1 LNHNV, CDR2 YYDKDF (reference sequence). The CDR3 totals 13 residues. J gave up 4 bases and V 0 bases, and 0 bases lay outside the gene matches. The CDR3 bases are TGTGCCACCAGCAGAGAGGGACAGTACGAGCAGTACTTC. Translation gives CATSREGQYEQYF.

The rearrangement links TRBV12-5 to TRBJ1-1; 7 positions agree with TRBD1. This CDR3 is built from 16 residues. The germline V gene has CDR1 LGHNT and CDR2 FRNRAP. Trimming at V came to 5 bases and at J to 2 bases, leaving 11 bases not matched to a gene. This CDR3 reads CASGPRTGDLNTEAFF. The CDR3 DNA sequence: TGTGCTAGTGGTCCCCGTACAGGGGACCTAAACACTGAAGCTTTCTTT.

The chain joins TRBV29-1 to TRBJ2-7; 8 bases align to TRBD1. V was pared by 5 bases and J by 6 bases, with 6 bases of the junction left unmatched. From germline, CDR1 is SQVTM and CDR2 ANQGSEA. This CDR3 spans 12 amino acids. As DNA, the CDR3 is TGCAGCGTTAACAGGGGGAGTGGCGAGCAGTACTTC. It is translated as CSVNRGSGEQYF.

This sequence joins TRBV27 and TRBJ1-6; D is possibly TRBD1 (5 bases). The V end was cut by 1 base, the J end by 0 bases, with 10 bases between. The CDR3 consists of 17 residues. Germline lookup yields CDR1 MNHEY and CDR2 SMNVEV (reference sequence). The CDR3 DNA reads as TGTGCCAGCAGTTTATTGCCAGGGAACTCCTATAATTCACCCCTCCACTTT. This translates into CASSLLPGNSYNSPLHF.

This sequence joins TRBV7-3 and TRBJ1-6; no clear D gene. The V end was cut by 0 bases, the J end by 9 bases, with 12 bases between. This CDR3 region has 15 residues. Germline V gives CDR1 SGHTA, CDR2 FQGTGA. The CDR3 protein is CASSLTGVFGSPLHF. As DNA, the CDR3 is TGTGCCAGCAGCTTAACAGGAGTCTTCGGTTCACCCCTCCACTTT.

CDR3 sequence (DNA): TGTGCCAGCAGCTTAGGGACAGGGGGGGCCACTGAAGCTTTCTTT. Translation gives CASSLGTGGATEAFF. The rearrangement joins TRBV7-2 to TRBJ1-1, with TRBD1 matching over 10 bases. Losses at the gene ends were 1 base for V and 4 bases for J; bases not matched to a gene: 3. CDR1 SGHTA and CDR2 FQGNSA come from the germline V gene. The CDR3 extends over 15 amino acids.

This clone was observed a handful of times. This chain connects TRBV19 to TRBJ2-7; D is ambiguous. Germline V CDR1 and CDR2: LNHDA, SQIVND (reference sequence). The CDR3 is made up of 13 amino acids. V lost 6 bases to trimming and J lost 0 bases, with 9 bases between them. CDR3 nucleotide sequence: TGTGCCAGTAGCAAGACACCCTCCTACGAGCAGTACTTC. Its protein is CASSKTPSYEQYF.

This rearrangement joins TRBV9 to TRBJ1-1; tentative D call: TRBD1 (6 bases). The CDR3 totals 13 residues. The V gene's germline CDR1 is SGDLS and CDR2 YYNGEE. V lost 2 bases and J lost 5, with 10 bases in between. CDR3 sequence: CASSVEGVTEAFF. The DNA of the CDR3 is TGTGCCAGCAGCGTTGAGGGGGTTACTGAAGCTTTCTTT.

This chain links TRBV24-1 with TRBJ2-3; D is possibly TRBD1 (5 bases). The length of the CDR3 is 15 residues. Germline V gene sequence: CDR1 KGHDR, CDR2 SFDVKD. The ends were cut back, 3 bases at V and 6 bases at J, with 15 bases in the middle. This CDR3 reads CATSDPSRQQDTQYF. CDR3 nucleotide sequence: TGTGCCACCAGTGATCCCTCCAGACAGCAGGATACGCAGTATTTT.

This chain joins TRBV2 and TRBJ1-5; 7 bases fit TRBD1. The CDR3 spans 16 residues. Germline-derived CDR1 and CDR2 are SNHLY and FYNNEI. V lost 8 bases, J lost 0 bases, and 10 bases stayed unmatched. The CDR3 loop is CASGTALIYSNQPQHF. The CDR3 region has the DNA TGTGCCAGCGGGACAGCGTTGATCTATAGCAATCAGCCCCAGCATTTT. Together with reference TRBV2 and TRBJ1-5, the CDR3 gives the full variable domain: EPEVTQTPSHQVTQMGQEVILRCVPISNHLYFYWYRQILGQKVEFLVSFYNNEISEKSEIFDDQFSVERPDGSNFTLKIRSTKLEDSAMYFCASGTALIYSNQPQHFGDGTRLSIL.